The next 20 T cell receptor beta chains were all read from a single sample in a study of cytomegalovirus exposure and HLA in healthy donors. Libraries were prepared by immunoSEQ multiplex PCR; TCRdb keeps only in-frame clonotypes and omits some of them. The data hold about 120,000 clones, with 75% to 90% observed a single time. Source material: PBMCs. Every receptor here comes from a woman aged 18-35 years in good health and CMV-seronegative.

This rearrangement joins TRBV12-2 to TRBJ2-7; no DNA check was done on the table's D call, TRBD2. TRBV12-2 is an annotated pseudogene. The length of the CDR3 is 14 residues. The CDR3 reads CASRSAGGVYEQYV. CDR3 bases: TGTGCAAGTCGCTCCGCGGGGGGGGTATACGAGCAGTACGTC.

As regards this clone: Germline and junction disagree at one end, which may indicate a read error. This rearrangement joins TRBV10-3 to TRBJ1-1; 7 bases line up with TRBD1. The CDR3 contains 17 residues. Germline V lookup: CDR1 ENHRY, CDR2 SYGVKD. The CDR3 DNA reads TGTGCCATCAGTGACCGGTCGACAGGGTATATGAACGCTGAAGCTTTCTTT. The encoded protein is CAISDRSTGYMNAEAFF.

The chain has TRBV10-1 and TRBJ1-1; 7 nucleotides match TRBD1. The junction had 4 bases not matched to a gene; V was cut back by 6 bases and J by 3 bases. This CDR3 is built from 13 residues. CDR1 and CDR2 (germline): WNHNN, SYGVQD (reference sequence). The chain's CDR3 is CASSRDRDTEAFF. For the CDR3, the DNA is TGCGCCAGCAGCCGAGACAGGGACACTGAAGCTTTCTTT.

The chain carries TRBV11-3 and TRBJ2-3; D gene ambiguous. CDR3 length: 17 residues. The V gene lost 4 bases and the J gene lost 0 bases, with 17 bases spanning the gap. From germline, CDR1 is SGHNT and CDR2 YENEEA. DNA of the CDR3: TGTGCCAGCAGCTCCGGGTGGCGGCACTCAAGCACAGATACGCAGTATTTT. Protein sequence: CASSSGWRHSSTDTQYF. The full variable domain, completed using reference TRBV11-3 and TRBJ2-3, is EAGVVQSPRYKIIEKKQPVAFWCNPISGHNTLYWYLQNLGQGPELLIRYENEEAVDDSQLPKDRFSAERLKGVDSTLKIQPAELGDSAVYLCASSSGWRHSSTDTQYFGPGTRLTVL.

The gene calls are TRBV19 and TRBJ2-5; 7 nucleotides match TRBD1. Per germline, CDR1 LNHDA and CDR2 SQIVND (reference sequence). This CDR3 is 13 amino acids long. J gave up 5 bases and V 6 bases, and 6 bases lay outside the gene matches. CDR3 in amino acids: CASSRDSSETQYF. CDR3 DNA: TGTGCCAGTAGCCGGGACAGCTCGGAGACCCAGTACTTC.

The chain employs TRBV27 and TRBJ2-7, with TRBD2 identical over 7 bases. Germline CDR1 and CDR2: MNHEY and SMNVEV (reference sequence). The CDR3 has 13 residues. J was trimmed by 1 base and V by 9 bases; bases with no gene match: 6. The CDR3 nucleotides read TGTGCCAGTGCTAGCGGCTCTTCCTACGAGCAGTACGTC. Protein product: CASASGSSYEQYV.

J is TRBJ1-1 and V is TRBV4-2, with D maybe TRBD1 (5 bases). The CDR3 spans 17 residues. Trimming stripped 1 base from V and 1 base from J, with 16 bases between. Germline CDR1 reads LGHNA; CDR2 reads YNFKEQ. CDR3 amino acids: CASSQGDEGRGNTEAFF. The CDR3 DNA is TGTGCCAGCAGCCAAGGGGACGAGGGGAGGGGGAACACTGAAGCTTTCTTT.

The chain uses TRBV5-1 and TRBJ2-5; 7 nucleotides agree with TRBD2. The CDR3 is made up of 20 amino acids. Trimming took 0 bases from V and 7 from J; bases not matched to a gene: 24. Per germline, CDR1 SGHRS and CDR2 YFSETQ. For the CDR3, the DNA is TGCGCCAGCAGCTTGGCCCGGGGGGAAACATTTCTAGCGCCGTCGCGGACCCAGTACTTC. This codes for CASSLARGETFLAPSRTQYF.

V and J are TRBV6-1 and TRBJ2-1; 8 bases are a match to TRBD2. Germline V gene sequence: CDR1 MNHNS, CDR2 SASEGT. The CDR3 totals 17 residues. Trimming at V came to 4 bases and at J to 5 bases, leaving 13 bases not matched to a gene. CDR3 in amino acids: CASSVLLVIAGNNEQFF. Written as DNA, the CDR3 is TGTGCCAGCAGTGTTTTGTTGGTAATAGCGGGAAACAATGAGCAGTTCTTC.

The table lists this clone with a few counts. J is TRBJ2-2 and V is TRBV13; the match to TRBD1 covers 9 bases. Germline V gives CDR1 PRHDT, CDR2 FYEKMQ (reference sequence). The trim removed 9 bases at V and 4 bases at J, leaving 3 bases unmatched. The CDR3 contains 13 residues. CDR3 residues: CARGQGGTGELFF. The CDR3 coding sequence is TGTGCCAGGGGACAGGGTGGCACCGGGGAGCTGTTTTTT.

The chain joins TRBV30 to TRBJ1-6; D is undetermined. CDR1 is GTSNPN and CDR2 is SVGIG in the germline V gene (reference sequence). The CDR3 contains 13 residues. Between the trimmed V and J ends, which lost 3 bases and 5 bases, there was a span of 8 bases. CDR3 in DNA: TGTGCCTGGAGCCCCGGGAATAATTCACCCCTCCACTTT. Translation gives CAWSPGNNSPLHF.

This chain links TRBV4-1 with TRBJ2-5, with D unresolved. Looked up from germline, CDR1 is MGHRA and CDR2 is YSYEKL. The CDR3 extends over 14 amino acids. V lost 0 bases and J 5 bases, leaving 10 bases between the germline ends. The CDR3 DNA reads TGCGCCAGCAGCCAAGAAATGTACGGGGAGACCCAGTACTTC. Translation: CASSQEMYGETQYF.

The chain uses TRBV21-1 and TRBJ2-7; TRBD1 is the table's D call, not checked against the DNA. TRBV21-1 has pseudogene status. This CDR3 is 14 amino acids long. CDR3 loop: CASSEGASGYEQYV. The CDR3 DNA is TGTGCCAGCAGCGAGGGGGCAAGCGGCTACGAGCAGTACGTC.

The CDR3 sequence: CSVDKGVGNTEAFF. The CDR3 DNA reads TGCAGCGTTGATAAGGGGGTCGGGAACACTGAAGCTTTCTTT. The gene calls are TRBV29-1 and TRBJ1-1; possibly TRBD1 for D (6 bases). Germline V gives CDR1 SQVTM, CDR2 ANQGSEA. This CDR3 spans 14 amino acids. The ends were cut back, 3 bases at V and 1 base at J, with 12 bases in the middle.

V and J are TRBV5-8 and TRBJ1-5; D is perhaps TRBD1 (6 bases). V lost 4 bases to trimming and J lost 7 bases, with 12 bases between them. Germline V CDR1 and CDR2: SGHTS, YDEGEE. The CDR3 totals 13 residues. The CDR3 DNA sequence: TGTGCCAGCAGCCACATACAGGGACAGCCCCAGCATTTT. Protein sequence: CASSHIQGQPQHF.

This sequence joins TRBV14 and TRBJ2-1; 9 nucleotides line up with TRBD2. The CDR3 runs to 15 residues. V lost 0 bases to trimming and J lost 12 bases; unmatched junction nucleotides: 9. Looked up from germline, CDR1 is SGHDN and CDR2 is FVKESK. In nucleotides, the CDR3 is TGTGCCAGCAGCCAAGATGGCGGGGGGGCGTTAGGGCAGTTCTTC. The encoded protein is CASSQDGGGALGQFF.

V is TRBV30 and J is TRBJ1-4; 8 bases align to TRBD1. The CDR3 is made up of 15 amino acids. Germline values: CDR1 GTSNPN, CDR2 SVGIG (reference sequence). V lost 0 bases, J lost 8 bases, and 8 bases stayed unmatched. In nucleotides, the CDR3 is TGTGCCTGGAGTGTTCAAGGACAGGGTTGGGAAAAACTGTTTTTT. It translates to CAWSVQGQGWEKLFF.

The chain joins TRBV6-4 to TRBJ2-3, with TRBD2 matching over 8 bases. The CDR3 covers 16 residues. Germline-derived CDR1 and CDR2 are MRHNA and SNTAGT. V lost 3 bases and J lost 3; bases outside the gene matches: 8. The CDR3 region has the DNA TGTGCCAGCAGTGAATATTCTAGCGGGCCAACAGATACGCAGTATTTT. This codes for CASSEYSSGPTDTQYF.

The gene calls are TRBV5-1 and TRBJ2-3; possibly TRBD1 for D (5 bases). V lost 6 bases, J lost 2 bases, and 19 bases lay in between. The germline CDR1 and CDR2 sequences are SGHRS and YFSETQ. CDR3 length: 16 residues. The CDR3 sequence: CASTPHGAAATDTQYF. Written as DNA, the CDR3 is TGCGCCAGCACCCCGCATGGGGCGGCCGCCACAGATACGCAGTATTTT.

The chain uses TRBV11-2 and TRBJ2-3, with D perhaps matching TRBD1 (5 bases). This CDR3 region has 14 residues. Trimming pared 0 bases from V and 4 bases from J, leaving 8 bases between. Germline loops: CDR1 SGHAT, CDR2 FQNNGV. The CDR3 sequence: CASSLEQGADTQYF. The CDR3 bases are TGTGCCAGCAGCTTAGAGCAGGGCGCAGATACGCAGTATTTT.